This TCR beta chain was sequenced for a study of blood T cell repertoires in COVID-19. Overall study context: Acute and convalescent COVID-19 specimens originated in the United States, Italy and Spain. In each case, the material was cDNA or gDNA derived from T cells, B-cell-depleted T cells, or PBMCs.

In the authors' workflow: Reference gene primer amplification gave estimated nucleated cell counts. Generated by immunoSEQ multiplex PCR, the TCRdb table keeps only in-frame clones and is missing some. V, J and clone size reflect that table, while D and trimming were determined from the DNA. The table has about 90,000 clones, roughly 80% seen once. From germline, CDR1 is SGHRS and CDR2 YFSETQ. This CDR3 contains 14 residues. V was pared by 4 bases and J by 5 bases, with 16 bases between. This TCR derives from a woman in her seventies with active or convalescent COVID-19. The V gene is TRBV5-1, the J gene TRBJ2-7, with D maybe TRBD1 (6 bases). Source material: peripheral blood. The CDR3 coding sequence is TGCGCCAGCAGCGTGGGACAAGCCGTCCACGAGCAGTACTTC. It yields the protein CASSVGQAVHEQYF.